Listed here are 3 T cell receptor beta chains from one sample, sequenced in a study of blood T cells in healthy people across ages. A second PCR, run for about 7 to 11 cycles, used a sample-barcoded 5' primer plus a J-beta primer mix. TCRdb redid the calling of the 5' RACE reads with MiXCR, one entry per CDR3 protein. The repertoire consists of about 1.8 million distinct CDR3 sequences, with roughly 49% occurring once and the leading ten covering approximately 2%. Sequenced input: blood. The receptors come from a woman aged 40 to 50 in good health.

Ten or more counts support this clonotype. V is TRBV12-3 or TRBV12-4 and J is TRBJ2-5; 12 bases are shared with TRBD2. Trimming at V came to 3 bases and at J to 4 bases, leaving 9 bases not matched to a gene. The CDR3 is 17 residues long. The CDR3, as DNA: TGTGCCAGCAGTTTGCCCCGTCGACTAGCGGGGGTAGAGACCCAGTACTTC. It yields the protein CASSLPRRLAGVETQYF.

This clonotype was observed a handful of times. The V gene is TRBV25-1, the J gene TRBJ1-2; D remains unclear. Looked up from germline, CDR1 is MGHDK and CDR2 is SYGVNS. V was shortened by 1 base and J by 5 bases, with 11 bases between the two germline ends. This CDR3 has 14 amino acids. The CDR3 nucleotides read TGTGCCAGCAGTGAATTCGGCAGCCAATATGGCTACACCTTC. Protein: CASSEFGSQYGYTF.

The V and J genes are TRBV7-2 and TRBJ1-2; TRBD1 agrees at 11 bases. J lost 4 bases, V lost 5 bases, and 3 bases had no gene match. Germline CDR1 reads SGHTA; CDR2 reads FQGNSA. The CDR3 length is 14 residues. Here the CDR3 DNA reads TGTGCCAGCAGCAAGGACAGGGGGCTCTATGGCTACACCTTC. Translation: CASSKDRGLYGYTF.